These 24 T cell receptor beta chains were all obtained from the same sample, sequenced in a study of cytomegalovirus exposure and HLA in healthy donors. The PCR ran on 60 Vbeta and 13 Jbeta primers. Sequencing was performed with immunoSEQ multiplex PCR; in TCRdb, only in-frame clones are kept and a portion is missing. Of 99,000 or so clones listed, around 15% are singletons. Sequenced input: PBMCs. The receptors here all came from a female donor in good health and CMV-seronegative.

V is TRBV6-5 and J is TRBJ2-7; TRBD1 is a possible D gene (6 bases). V lost 6 bases, J lost 2 bases, and 17 bases lay in between. From germline, CDR1 is MNHEY and CDR2 SVGAGI. This CDR3 spans 15 amino acids. The CDR3 DNA reads TGTGCCAGCAGGAAGGCGCCTCGGGACACCTACGAGCAGTACTTC. Protein: CASRKAPRDTYEQYF.

The chain recombines TRBV27 with TRBJ1-2, with D possibly being TRBD1 (6 bases). Germline CDR1 and CDR2: MNHEY and SMNVEV (reference sequence). The CDR3 covers 13 residues. Trimming took off 8 bases at V and 6 bases at J, with 16 bases between the two ends. CDR3 coding DNA: TGTGCCAGCGCAGGGGTATTTTTGGATGGCTACACCTTC. This gives the protein CASAGVFLDGYTF.

This clone turned up a few times. This chain uses TRBV28 with TRBJ1-3, with TRBD1 as a possible D gene (5 bases). The germline V gene has CDR1 MDHEN and CDR2 SYDVKM. With 6 bases removed from V and 4 bases from J, the gap between germline ends came to 22 bases. The CDR3 covers 17 residues. CDR3 in amino acids: CASSLVAGIPPGNTIYF. In nucleotides, the CDR3 is TGTGCCAGCAGCCTAGTAGCAGGGATCCCCCCCGGAAACACCATATATTTT. The entire variable domain, with the rest obtained from reference TRBV28 and TRBJ1-3, is as follows: DVKVTQSSRYLVKRTGEKVFLECVQDMDHENMFWYRQDPGLGLRLIYFSYDVKMKEKGDIPEGYSVSREKKERFSLILESASTNQTSMYLCASSLVAGIPPGNTIYFGEGSWLTVV.

This clone has a handful of counts. The J gene is TRBJ2-7, the V gene TRBV7-2, with a tentative D call TRBD2 (6 bases). With 4 bases removed from V and 0 bases from J, the gap between germline ends came to 13 bases. The CDR3 extends over 15 amino acids. The germline V gene encodes CDR1 SGHTA and CDR2 FQGNSA. The CDR3 region has the DNA TGTGCCAGCAGCTCCCAGGGAGGCATCTCCTACGAGCAGTACTTC. Its protein is CASSSQGGISYEQYF. Looking up the rest from reference TRBV7-2 and TRBJ2-7 gives the full variable domain: GAGVSQSPSNKVTEKGKDVELRCDPISGHTALYWYRQSLGQGLEFLIYFQGNSAPDKSGLPSDRFSAERTGGSVSTLTIQRTQQEDSAVYLCASSSQGGISYEQYFGPGTRLTVT.

This clone occurred a few times. V is TRBV7-9 and J is TRBJ1-4; D unresolved. Per the germline V gene, CDR1 is SEHNR and CDR2 is FQNEAQ (reference sequence). The CDR3 extends over 15 amino acids. Deletions cut 4 bases from V and 4 bases from J, with 13 bases between. CDR3 coding DNA: TGTGCCAGCAGCTGGCGAGGGCCGGATAATGAAAAACTGTTTTTT. Encoded protein: CASSWRGPDNEKLFF.

This clone was recorded a few times. This CDR3 is also generated by other DNA sequences in the sample. V usage is TRBV10-1 and J usage is TRBJ1-1, with unresolved D. V was pared by 5 bases and J by 1 base, with 8 bases between. Germline CDR1 is WNHNN and CDR2 is SYGVQD (reference sequence). This CDR3 comprises 13 residues. DNA of the CDR3: TGCGCCAGCAGTAAACAGACGAACACTGAAGCTTTCTTT. Its protein is CASSKQTNTEAFF.

This clone has a single count. This chain connects TRBV7-2 to TRBJ2-1, with 7 positions matching TRBD2. V was clipped by 4 bases and J by 6 bases; unmatched bases: 6. Germline V gene sequence: CDR1 SGHTA, CDR2 FQGNSA. CDR3 size: 14 residues. The CDR3 region is CASSSQLAGNEQFF. The CDR3 bases are TGTGCCAGCAGCTCTCAATTAGCGGGCAATGAGCAGTTCTTC.

This clone was recorded a few times. The chain links TRBV15 to TRBJ1-2; D possibly corresponds to TRBD1 (5 bases). The germline V gene encodes CDR1 LNHNV and CDR2 YYDKDF (reference sequence). Trimming shortened V by 6 bases and J by 8 bases, and 10 bases separated the two germline ends. This CDR3 has 11 amino acids. CDR3 region: CATSQGAGYTF. CDR3 sequence (DNA): TGTGCCACCAGTCAGGGTGCCGGCTACACCTTC.

The chain recombines TRBV27 with TRBJ1-6; 12 nucleotides align to TRBD1. V shed 6 bases and J 7 bases; nucleotides not matched to a gene: 4. The CDR3 runs 15 residues. Germline V gene data show CDR1 as MNHEY and CDR2 as SMNVEV (reference sequence). The CDR3 DNA reads as TGTGCCAGCAGGGGACAGGGGGCAGAGAATTCACCCCTCCACTTT. Its protein is CASRGQGAENSPLHF.

The gene calls are TRBV9 and TRBJ2-3; perhaps TRBD1 as D (6 bases). Germline CDR1 SGDLS, CDR2 YYNGEE. V was pared by 0 bases and J by 2 bases, with 13 bases between. CDR3 size: 16 residues. CDR3 region: CASSVGTEFFTDTQYF. CDR3 DNA: TGTGCCAGCAGCGTAGGGACAGAGTTCTTCACAGATACGCAGTATTTT.

The chain combines TRBV4-1 with TRBJ1-6; 7 bases map to TRBD1. Looked up from germline, CDR1 is MGHRA and CDR2 is YSYEKL. V lost 1 base, J lost 3 bases, and 3 bases stayed unmatched. The CDR3 spans 16 residues. As DNA, the CDR3 is TGCGCCAGCAGCCAAGGACAGGGAAGCTATAATTCACCCCTCCACTTT. This translates into CASSQGQGSYNSPLHF.

This rearrangement joins TRBV7-3 to TRBJ2-1, with 12 bases lining up with TRBD2. The J segment lost 3 bases and the V segment lost 5 bases, leaving 5 bases of the junction unmatched. CDR3 size: 16 residues. Germline V CDR1 and CDR2: SGHTA, FQGTGA. CDR3 region: CASSPRTSGVYNEQFF. The CDR3 coding sequence is TGTGCCAGCAGCCCACGGACTAGCGGGGTCTACAATGAGCAGTTCTTC.

This clone was observed a handful of times. The chain recombines TRBV2 with TRBJ1-4, with a tentative D call TRBD1 (6 bases). This CDR3 contains 15 residues. CDR1 and CDR2 (germline): SNHLY, FYNNEI. Between the trimmed V and J ends, which lost 7 bases and 0 bases, there was a span of 12 bases. The CDR3 region is CASKRDKTTNEKLFF. CDR3 DNA sequence: TGTGCCAGCAAACGGGACAAGACAACTAATGAAAAACTGTTTTTT. The whole variable domain, filled in from reference TRBV2 and TRBJ1-4, reads EPEVTQTPSHQVTQMGQEVILRCVPISNHLYFYWYRQILGQKVEFLVSFYNNEISEKSEIFDDQFSVERPDGSNFTLKIRSTKLEDSAMYFCASKRDKTTNEKLFFGSGTQLSVL.

V and J are TRBV7-3 and TRBJ2-3; D not resolved. CDR1 SGHTA and CDR2 FQGTGA come from the germline V gene. V was cut by 1 base and J by 1 base, with 12 bases left in between. CDR3 length: 16 residues. Here the CDR3 reads CASSLRHSRGTDTQYF. CDR3 nucleotide sequence: TGTGCCAGCAGCTTAAGGCACTCCCGGGGCACAGATACGCAGTATTTT.

This clone was seen more than once but under ten times. The chain is built from TRBV5-1 and TRBJ2-5; 10 nucleotides line up with TRBD1. The CDR3 is 14 amino acids. V gave up 5 bases and J gave up 3 bases; unmatched junction bases: 4. CDR1 and CDR2 (germline): SGHRS, YFSETQ. DNA of the CDR3: TGCGCCAGCAGGACAGGGGGCCTAAAAGAGACCCAGTACTTC. This gives the protein CASRTGGLKETQYF.

This chain links TRBV6-5 with TRBJ2-5; D unclear. The CDR3 contains 11 residues. The germline V and J ends were trimmed by 6 bases and 7 bases, with 9 bases remaining between them. Germline V gene lookup returns CDR1 MNHEY and CDR2 SVGAGI. Here the CDR3 DNA reads TGTGCCAGCAGAGCCCTAGGGACCCAGTACTTC. It specifies CASRALGTQYF.

This clone was seen more than once but under ten times. This chain links TRBV4-1 with TRBJ2-4, with 16 positions matching TRBD2. This CDR3 contains 22 residues. The V gene end was trimmed by 0 bases and the J gene end by 0 bases; junction bases not matched to a gene: 11. Germline values: CDR1 MGHRA, CDR2 YSYEKL. As DNA, the CDR3 is TGCGCCAGCAGCCAAGATAGGGTAGTGGGACTAGCGGGGGGGATAGCCAAAAACATTCAGTACTTC. Encoded protein: CASSQDRVVGLAGGIAKNIQYF.

The V gene is TRBV4-3, the J gene TRBJ1-2, with D unclear. The CDR3 sequence is 14 residues long. Germline assignment: CDR1 LGHNA and CDR2 YSLEER. The V end was cut by 1 base, the J end by 1 base, with 7 bases between. The CDR3 loop is CASSQVGDNYGYTF. Here the CDR3 DNA reads TGCGCCAGCAGCCAAGTCGGGGATAACTATGGCTACACCTTC.

The chain couples TRBV7-3 to TRBJ1-4; 7 bases map to TRBD1. CDR3 size: 14 residues. Germline loops: CDR1 SGHTA, CDR2 FQGTGA. With 5 bases clipped from V and 8 bases from J, the junction kept 8 bases outside the gene matches. CDR3 amino acids: CASSTRQGGEKLFF. CDR3 nucleotides: TGTGCCAGCAGCACACGACAGGGCGGCGAAAAACTGTTTTTT.

The chain joins TRBV6-1 to TRBJ1-2, with 8 bases identical to TRBD1. This CDR3 comprises 15 residues. V shed 6 bases, J shed 2 bases, and the junction held 8 bases outside the gene matches. Germline CDR1 MNHNS, CDR2 SASEGT. The CDR3: CASRVANRGNYGYTF. The DNA of the CDR3 is TGTGCCAGCAGGGTCGCGAACAGGGGGAACTATGGCTACACCTTC.

V and J are TRBV15 and TRBJ2-7; 8 bases map to TRBD1. The germline V gene has CDR1 LNHNV and CDR2 YYDKDF (reference sequence). The CDR3 contains 17 residues. Germline trimming cut 0 bases from V and 3 bases from J; bases unmatched to any gene: 10. For the CDR3, the DNA is TGTGCCACCAGCAGAGATAGCGAGCCAGGGGGCAGCTACGAGCAGTACTTC. Translating gives CATSRDSEPGGSYEQYF.

CDR3 residues: CASSEPTDLREKLFF. CDR3 in DNA: TGCGCCAGCAGTGAGCCGACAGATTTGAGGGAAAAACTGTTTTTT. The rearrangement joins TRBV10-2 to TRBJ1-4; D possibly corresponds to TRBD1 (5 bases). The CDR3 length is 15 residues. The germline V gene encodes CDR1 WSHSY and CDR2 SAAADI. V lost 2 bases and J lost 8, with 15 bases in between.

This clone has just a few counts. V and J are TRBV27 and TRBJ2-7; 8 bases are shared with TRBD1. Germline values: CDR1 MNHEY, CDR2 SMNVEV (reference sequence). V shed 6 bases and J 4 bases; nucleotides not matched to a gene: 11. The CDR3 loop spans 15 amino acids. The CDR3 DNA reads as TGTGCCAGCAGCACTATCCGGGACAGGCAGTACGAGCAGTACTTC. Translated: CASSTIRDRQYEQYF.

The CDR3 reads CASRWLAGDEQFF. CDR3 nucleotide sequence: TGTGCCAGCCGTTGGCTAGCGGGAGACGAGCAGTTCTTC. The rearrangement links TRBV6-5 to TRBJ2-1, with TRBD2 matching 10 bases. From germline, CDR1 is MNHEY and CDR2 SVGAGI. J was trimmed by 10 bases and V by 8 bases; bases with no gene match: 8. The CDR3 sequence is 13 residues long.